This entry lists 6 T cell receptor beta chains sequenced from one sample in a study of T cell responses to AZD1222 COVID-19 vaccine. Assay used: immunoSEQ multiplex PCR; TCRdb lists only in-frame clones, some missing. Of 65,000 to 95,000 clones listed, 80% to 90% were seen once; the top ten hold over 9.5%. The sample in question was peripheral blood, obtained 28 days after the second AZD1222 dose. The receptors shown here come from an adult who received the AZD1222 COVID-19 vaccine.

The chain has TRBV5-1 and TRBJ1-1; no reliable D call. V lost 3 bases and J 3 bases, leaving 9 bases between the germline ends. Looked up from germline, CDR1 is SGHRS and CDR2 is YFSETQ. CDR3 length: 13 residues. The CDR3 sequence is CASSWTEDTEAFF. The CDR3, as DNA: TGCGCCAGCAGCTGGACCGAGGACACTGAAGCTTTCTTT.

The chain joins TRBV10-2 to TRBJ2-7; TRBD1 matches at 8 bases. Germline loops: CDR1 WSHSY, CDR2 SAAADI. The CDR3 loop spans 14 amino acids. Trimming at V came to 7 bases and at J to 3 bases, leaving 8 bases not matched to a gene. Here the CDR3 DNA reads TGCGCCAGCAAGCAGGGGGCCATCCACTACGAGCAGTACTTC. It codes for CASKQGAIHYEQYF.

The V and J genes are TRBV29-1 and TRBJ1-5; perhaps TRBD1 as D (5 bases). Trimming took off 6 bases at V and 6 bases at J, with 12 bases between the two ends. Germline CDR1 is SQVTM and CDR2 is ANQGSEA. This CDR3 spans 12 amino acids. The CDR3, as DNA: TGCAGCGTACGGGGTCAGGGTCAGCCCCAGCATTTT. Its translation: CSVRGQGQPQHF.

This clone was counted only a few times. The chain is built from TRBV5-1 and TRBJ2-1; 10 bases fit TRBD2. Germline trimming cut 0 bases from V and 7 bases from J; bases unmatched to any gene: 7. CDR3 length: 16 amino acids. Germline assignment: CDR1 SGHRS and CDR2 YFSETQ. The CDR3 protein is CASSLGSGGALNEQFF. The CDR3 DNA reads TGCGCCAGCAGCTTGGGCAGCGGGGGGGCCCTGAATGAGCAGTTCTTC. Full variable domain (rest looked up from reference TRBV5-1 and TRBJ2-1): KAGVTQTPRYLIKTRGQQVTLSCSPISGHRSVSWYQQTPGQGLQFLFEYFSETQRNKGNFPGRFSGRQFSNSRSEMNVSTLELGDSALYLCASSLGSGGALNEQFFGPGTRLTVL.

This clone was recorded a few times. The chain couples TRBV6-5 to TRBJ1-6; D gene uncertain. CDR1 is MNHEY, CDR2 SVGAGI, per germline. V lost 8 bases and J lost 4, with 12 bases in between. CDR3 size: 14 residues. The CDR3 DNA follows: TGTGCCAGCGGTCATAGGAGTTATAATTCACCCCTCCACTTT. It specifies CASGHRSYNSPLHF.

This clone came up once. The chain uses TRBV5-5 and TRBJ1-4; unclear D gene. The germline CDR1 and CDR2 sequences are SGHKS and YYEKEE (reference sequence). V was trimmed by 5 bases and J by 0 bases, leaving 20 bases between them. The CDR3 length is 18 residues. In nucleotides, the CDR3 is TGTGCCAGCAGTTTAATCCCACTAGGCGGGGCAACTAATGAAAAACTGTTTTTT. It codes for CASSLIPLGGATNEKLFF. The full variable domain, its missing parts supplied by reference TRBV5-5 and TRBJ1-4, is DAGVTQSPTHLIKTRGQQVTLRCSPISGHKSVSWYQQVLGQGPQFIFQYYEKEERGRGNFPDRFSARQFPNYSSELNVNALLLGDSALYLCASSLIPLGGATNEKLFFGSGTQLSVL.